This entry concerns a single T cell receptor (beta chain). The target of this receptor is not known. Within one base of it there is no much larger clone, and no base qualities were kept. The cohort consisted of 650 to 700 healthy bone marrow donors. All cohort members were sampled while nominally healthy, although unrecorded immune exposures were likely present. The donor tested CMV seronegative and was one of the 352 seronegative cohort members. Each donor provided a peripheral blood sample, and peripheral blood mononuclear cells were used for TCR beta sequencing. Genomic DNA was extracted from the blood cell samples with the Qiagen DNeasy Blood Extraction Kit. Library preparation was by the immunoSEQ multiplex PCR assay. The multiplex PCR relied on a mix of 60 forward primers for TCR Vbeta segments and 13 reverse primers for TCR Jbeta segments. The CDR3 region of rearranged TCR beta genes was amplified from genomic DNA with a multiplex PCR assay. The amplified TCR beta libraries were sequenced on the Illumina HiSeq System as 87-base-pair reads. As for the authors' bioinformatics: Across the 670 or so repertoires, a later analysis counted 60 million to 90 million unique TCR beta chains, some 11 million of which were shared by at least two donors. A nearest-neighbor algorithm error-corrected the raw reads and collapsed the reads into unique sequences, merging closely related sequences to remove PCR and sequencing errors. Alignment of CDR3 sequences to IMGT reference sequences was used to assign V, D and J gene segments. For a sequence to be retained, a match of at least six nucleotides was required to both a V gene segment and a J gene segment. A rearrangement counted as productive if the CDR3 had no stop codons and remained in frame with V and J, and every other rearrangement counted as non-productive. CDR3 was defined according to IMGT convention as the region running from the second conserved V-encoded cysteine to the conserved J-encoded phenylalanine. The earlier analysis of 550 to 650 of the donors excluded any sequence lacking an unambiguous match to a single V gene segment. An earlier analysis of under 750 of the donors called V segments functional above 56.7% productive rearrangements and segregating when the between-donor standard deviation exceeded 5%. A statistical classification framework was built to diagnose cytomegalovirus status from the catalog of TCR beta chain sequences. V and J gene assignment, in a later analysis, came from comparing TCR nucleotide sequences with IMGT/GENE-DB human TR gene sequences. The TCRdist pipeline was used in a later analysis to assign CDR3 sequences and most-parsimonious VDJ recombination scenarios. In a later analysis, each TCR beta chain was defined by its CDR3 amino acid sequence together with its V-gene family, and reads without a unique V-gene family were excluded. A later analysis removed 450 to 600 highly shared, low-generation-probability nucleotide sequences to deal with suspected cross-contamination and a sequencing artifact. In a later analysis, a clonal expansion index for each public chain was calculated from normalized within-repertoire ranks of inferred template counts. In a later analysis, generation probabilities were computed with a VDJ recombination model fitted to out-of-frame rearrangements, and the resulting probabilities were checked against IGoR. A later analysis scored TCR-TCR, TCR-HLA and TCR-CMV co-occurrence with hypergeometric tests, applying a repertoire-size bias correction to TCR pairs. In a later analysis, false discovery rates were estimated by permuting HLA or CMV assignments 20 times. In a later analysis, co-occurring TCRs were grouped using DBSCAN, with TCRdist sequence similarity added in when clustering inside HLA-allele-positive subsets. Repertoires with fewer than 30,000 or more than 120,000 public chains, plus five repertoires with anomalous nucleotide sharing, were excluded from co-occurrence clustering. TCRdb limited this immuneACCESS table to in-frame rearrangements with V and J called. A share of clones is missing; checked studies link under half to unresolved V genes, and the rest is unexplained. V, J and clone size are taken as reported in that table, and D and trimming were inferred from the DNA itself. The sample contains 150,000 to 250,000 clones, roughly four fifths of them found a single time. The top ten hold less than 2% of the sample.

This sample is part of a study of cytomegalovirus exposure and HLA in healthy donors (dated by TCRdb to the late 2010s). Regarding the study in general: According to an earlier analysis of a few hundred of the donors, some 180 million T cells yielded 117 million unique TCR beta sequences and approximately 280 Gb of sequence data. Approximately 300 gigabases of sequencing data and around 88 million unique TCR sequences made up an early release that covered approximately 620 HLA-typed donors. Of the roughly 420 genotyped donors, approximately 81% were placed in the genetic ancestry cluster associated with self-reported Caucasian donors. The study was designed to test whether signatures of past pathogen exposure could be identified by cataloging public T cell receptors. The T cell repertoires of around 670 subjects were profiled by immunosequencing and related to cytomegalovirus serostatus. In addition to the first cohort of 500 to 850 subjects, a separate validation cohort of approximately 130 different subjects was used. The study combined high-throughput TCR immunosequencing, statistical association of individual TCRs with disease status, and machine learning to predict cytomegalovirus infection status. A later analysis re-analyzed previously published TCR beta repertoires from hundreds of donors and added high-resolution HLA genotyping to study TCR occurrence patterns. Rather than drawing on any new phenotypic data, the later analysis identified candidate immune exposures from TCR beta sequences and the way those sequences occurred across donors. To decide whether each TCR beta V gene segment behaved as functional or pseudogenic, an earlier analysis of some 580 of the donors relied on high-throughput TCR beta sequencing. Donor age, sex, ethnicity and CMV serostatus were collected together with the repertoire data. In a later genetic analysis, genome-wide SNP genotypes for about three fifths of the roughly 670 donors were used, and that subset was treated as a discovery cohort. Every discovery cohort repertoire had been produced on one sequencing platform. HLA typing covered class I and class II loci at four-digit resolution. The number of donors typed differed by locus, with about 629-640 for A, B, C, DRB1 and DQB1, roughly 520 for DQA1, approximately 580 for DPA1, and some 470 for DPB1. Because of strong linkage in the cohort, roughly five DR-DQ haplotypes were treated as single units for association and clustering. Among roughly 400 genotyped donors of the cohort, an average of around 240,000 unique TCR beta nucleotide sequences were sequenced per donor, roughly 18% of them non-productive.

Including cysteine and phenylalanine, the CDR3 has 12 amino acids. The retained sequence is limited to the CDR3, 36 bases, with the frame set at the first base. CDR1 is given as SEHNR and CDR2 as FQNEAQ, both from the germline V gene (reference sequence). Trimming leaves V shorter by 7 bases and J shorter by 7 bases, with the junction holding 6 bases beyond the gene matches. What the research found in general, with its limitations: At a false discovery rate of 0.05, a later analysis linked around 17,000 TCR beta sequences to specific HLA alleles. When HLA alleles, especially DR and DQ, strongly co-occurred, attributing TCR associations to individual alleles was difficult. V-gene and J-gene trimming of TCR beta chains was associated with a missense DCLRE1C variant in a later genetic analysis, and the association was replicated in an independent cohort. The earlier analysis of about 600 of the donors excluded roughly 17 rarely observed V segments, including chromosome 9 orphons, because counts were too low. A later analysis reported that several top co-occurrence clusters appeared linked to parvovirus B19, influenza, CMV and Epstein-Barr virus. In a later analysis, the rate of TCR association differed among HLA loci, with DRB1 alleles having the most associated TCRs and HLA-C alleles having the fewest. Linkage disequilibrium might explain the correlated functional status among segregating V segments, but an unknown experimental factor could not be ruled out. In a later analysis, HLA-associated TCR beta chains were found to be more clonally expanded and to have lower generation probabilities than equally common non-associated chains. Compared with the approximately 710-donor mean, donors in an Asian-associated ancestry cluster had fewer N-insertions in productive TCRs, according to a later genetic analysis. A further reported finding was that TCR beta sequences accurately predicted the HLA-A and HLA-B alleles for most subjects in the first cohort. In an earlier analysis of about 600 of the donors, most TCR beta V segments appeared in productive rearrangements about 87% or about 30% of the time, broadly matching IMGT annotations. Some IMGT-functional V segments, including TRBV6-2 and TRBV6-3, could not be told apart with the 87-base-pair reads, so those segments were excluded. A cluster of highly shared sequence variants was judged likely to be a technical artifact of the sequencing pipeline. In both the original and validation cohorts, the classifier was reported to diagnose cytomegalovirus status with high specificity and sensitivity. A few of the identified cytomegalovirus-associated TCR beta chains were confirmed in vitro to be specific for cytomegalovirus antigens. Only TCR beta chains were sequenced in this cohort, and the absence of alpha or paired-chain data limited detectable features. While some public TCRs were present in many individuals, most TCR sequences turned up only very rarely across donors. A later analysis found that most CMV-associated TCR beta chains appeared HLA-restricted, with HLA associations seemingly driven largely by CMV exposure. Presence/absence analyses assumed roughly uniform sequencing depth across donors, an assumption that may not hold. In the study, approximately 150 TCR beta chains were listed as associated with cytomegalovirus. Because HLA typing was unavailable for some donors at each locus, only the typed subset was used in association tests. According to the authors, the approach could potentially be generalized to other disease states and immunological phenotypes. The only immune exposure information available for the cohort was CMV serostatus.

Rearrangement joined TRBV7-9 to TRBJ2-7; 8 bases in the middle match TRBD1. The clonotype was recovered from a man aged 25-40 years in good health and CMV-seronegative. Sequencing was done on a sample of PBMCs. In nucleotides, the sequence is TGTGCCAGCACCACAGGGGGGCGGGAGCAGTACTTC. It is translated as CASTTGGREQYF.